A single sample is the source of the 21 T cell receptor beta chains below, sequenced in a study of T cells after yellow fever vaccination. MiXCR was run by TCRdb on the 5' RACE reads, yielding one entry per CDR3 protein. The top ten hold around 33% of the sample, which has some 150,000 distinct CDR3 sequences, approximately 9.9% seen once. Sequencing was performed on CD8+ T cells sorted from PBMCs, taken 45 days after the yellow fever booster vaccination. These receptors originate from a man between 18 and 29 years old who received the YFV17D yellow fever vaccine.

This clonotype has only a few counts. V and J are TRBV6-2 or TRBV6-3 and TRBJ1-1; no clear D gene. Looked up from germline, CDR1 is MNHEY and CDR2 is SVGEGT. The ends were cut back, 6 bases at V and 8 bases at J, with 10 bases in the middle. The CDR3 extends over 11 amino acids. Here the CDR3 DNA reads TGTGCCAGCAGCTTATCAGAAGAAGCTTTCTTT. This encodes CASSLSEEAFF.

V gene TRBV7-9 combines with J gene TRBJ2-1, with 8 bases fitting TRBD2. After removal of 8 bases from V and 9 bases from J, the junction contained 6 bases not matched to a gene. The CDR3 loop spans 12 amino acids. Germline CDR1 reads SEHNR; CDR2 reads FQNEAQ (reference sequence). CDR3 sequence reads: CASRDGGGEQFF. Here the CDR3 DNA reads TGTGCCAGCCGGGACGGGGGGGGTGAGCAGTTCTTC. Using reference TRBV7-9 and TRBJ2-1 for the parts outside the CDR3, the full variable domain is DTGVSQNPRHKITKRGQNVTFRCDPISEHNRLYWYRQTLGQGPEFLTYFQNEAQLEKSRLLSDRFSAERPKGSFSTLEIQRTEQGDSAMYLCASRDGGGEQFFGPGTRLTVL.

This chain connects TRBV4-2 to TRBJ2-7; D remains ambiguous. This CDR3 has 15 residues. Germline loops: CDR1 LGHNA, CDR2 YNFKEQ. Trimming shortened V by 0 bases and J by 1 base, and 10 bases separated the two germline ends. The CDR3 sequence is CASSQEAFGSYEQYV. CDR3 in DNA: TGTGCCAGCAGCCAAGAAGCATTTGGTTCCTACGAGCAGTACGTC.

This clonotype was detected only a few times. The V call is TRBV30, the J call TRBJ2-1; no clear D gene. The V gene lost 3 bases and the J gene lost 9 bases, with 12 bases spanning the gap. Germline assignment: CDR1 GTSNPN and CDR2 SVGIG (reference sequence). The CDR3 contains 12 residues. CDR3 sequence: CAWSPVGGEQFF. In nucleotides, the CDR3 is TGTGCCTGGAGCCCGGTGGGCGGTGAGCAGTTCTTC.

Concerning this clonotype: One end of the junction is discordant with germline, which a read error may explain. V is TRBV15 and J is TRBJ1-6, with D perhaps matching TRBD1 (6 bases). The CDR3 has 13 amino acids. Germline CDR1 reads LNHNV; CDR2 reads YYDKDF (reference sequence). CDR3 protein: CATSGGTNSPLHF. CDR3 nucleotide sequence: TGTGCTACCAGCGGCGGGACAAATTCACCCCTCCACTTT.

The table lists this clonotype with many counts. This rearrangement joins TRBV27 to TRBJ2-5; TRBD2 agrees at 7 bases. CDR3 length equals 14 residues. Germline-derived CDR1 and CDR2 are MNHEY and SMNVEV (reference sequence). V lost 3 bases to trimming and J lost 6 bases; unmatched junction nucleotides: 7. The CDR3 DNA reads TGTGCCAGCAGTTTCAACGGGGGGATTAAGACCCAGTACTTC. This gives the protein CASSFNGGIKTQYF.

This clonotype was counted a few times. The rearrangement joins TRBV2 to TRBJ2-1; 9 nucleotides line up with TRBD1. The V gene end was trimmed by 10 bases and the J gene end by 5 bases; junction bases not matched to a gene: 18. Germline-derived CDR1 and CDR2 are SNHLY and FYNNEI. The length of the CDR3 is 17 residues. CDR3 DNA sequence: TGTGCCACCGCGGGACAGGGACCCATCTCGGGGAACAATGAGCAGTTCTTC. It is translated as CATAGQGPISGNNEQFF.

The rearrangement joins TRBV4-1 to TRBJ2-7; 12 nucleotides align to TRBD1. J was trimmed by 7 bases and V by 1 base; bases with no gene match: 8. This CDR3 spans 16 amino acids. CDR1 MGHRA and CDR2 YSYEKL come from the germline V gene. In nucleotides, the CDR3 is TGCGCCAGCAGCCAAGGTCATGGGACAGGGGGCCGAGAGCAGTACTTC. Translating it yields CASSQGHGTGGREQYF.

This clonotype appeared a few times. The CDR3 reads CASWAQTSSYNEQFF. CDR3 DNA sequence: TGTGCCAGCTGGGCCCAGACAAGCTCCTACAATGAGCAGTTCTTC. The chain recombines TRBV5-4 with TRBJ2-1; D not certain. With 7 bases removed from V and 0 bases from J, the gap between germline ends came to 14 bases. Germline lookup yields CDR1 SGHNT and CDR2 YYREEE (reference sequence). CDR3 size: 15 residues.

For the CDR3, the DNA is TGTGCCAGCAGTTCTTGGCCCTCGAGCTTCTACGAGCAGTACTTC. It translates to CASSSWPSSFYEQYF. The rearrangement uses TRBV6-5 and TRBJ2-7; D gene ambiguous. Trimming left V 4 bases short and J 3 bases short, with 16 bases between. Germline V CDR1 and CDR2: MNHEY, SVGAGI. CDR3 length equals 15 residues.

This clonotype was counted a few times. This chain connects TRBV12-3 or TRBV12-4 to TRBJ1-2; no firm D call. The CDR3 covers 15 residues. V shed 5 bases and J shed 5 bases, with 18 bases lying between them. Written as DNA, the CDR3 is TGTGCCAGCAGTCCAGACGGCCAGGTGACTTATGGCTACACCTTC. This codes for CASSPDGQVTYGYTF.

This clonotype appeared a few times. The chain has TRBV7-9 and TRBJ2-5; D perhaps matches TRBD2 (7 bases). Per the germline V gene, CDR1 is SEHNR and CDR2 is FQNEAQ (reference sequence). Trimming pared 7 bases from V and 7 bases from J, leaving 28 bases between. CDR3 size: 17 residues. The CDR3 reads CASISLKEGGLRGTQYF. The DNA for the CDR3 is TGTGCCAGCATCTCCCTCAAGGAGGGGGGGCTTCGAGGGACCCAGTACTTC.

The genes are TRBV6-2 or TRBV6-3 and TRBJ2-1; D perhaps matches TRBD1 (5 bases). The CDR3 is 11 amino acids. Germline V gene lookup returns CDR1 MNHEY and CDR2 SVGEGT. V was trimmed by 4 bases and J by 14 bases, leaving 12 bases between them. The CDR3, as DNA: TGTGCCAGCAGTTTTAAGACAGACGAGTTCTTC. Translating it yields CASSFKTDEFF.

The rearrangement joins TRBV19 to TRBJ2-3; D may be TRBD2 (6 bases). The CDR3 is 15 amino acids. With 8 bases removed from V and 2 bases from J, the gap between germline ends came to 17 bases. Per the germline V gene, CDR1 is LNHDA and CDR2 is SQIVND (reference sequence). The CDR3 is CASSTPWGVTDTQYF. In nucleotides, the CDR3 is TGTGCCAGTTCCACTCCTTGGGGGGTCACAGATACGCAGTATTTT.

The table lists this clonotype with a few counts. The rearrangement uses TRBV20-1 and TRBJ2-3; tentatively, D is TRBD1 (6 bases). In germline, CDR1 is DFQATT, CDR2 SNEGSKA (reference sequence). Deletions cut 5 bases from V and 9 bases from J, with 15 bases between. The CDR3 is 12 amino acids. This CDR3 is CSARIQGQTQYF. The CDR3 coding sequence is TGCAGTGCTCGGATACAGGGACAAACGCAGTATTTT.

The gene calls are TRBV10-3 and TRBJ1-2; D perhaps matches TRBD1 (5 bases). Germline assignment: CDR1 ENHRY and CDR2 SYGVKD. The CDR3 sequence is 15 residues long. Trimming left V 3 bases short and J 4 bases short, with 15 bases between. The CDR3 loop reads CAISDKGAVGYGYTF. CDR3 sequence (DNA): TGTGCCATCAGTGATAAAGGGGCGGTTGGCTATGGCTACACCTTC.

This rearrangement joins TRBV4-2 to TRBJ2-1; tentatively, D is TRBD1 (6 bases). CDR3 length: 17 amino acids. Germline V CDR1 and CDR2: LGHNA, YNFKEQ. Trimming left V 1 base short and J 0 bases short, with 13 bases between. CDR3 DNA sequence: TGTGCCAGCAGCCAAGGGGACATATGGAGCTCCTACAATGAGCAGTTCTTC. Translated, it gives CASSQGDIWSSYNEQFF.

This clonotype was seen ten or more times. This chain joins TRBV12-3 or TRBV12-4 and TRBJ2-7, with D perhaps given as TRBD1 or TRBD2 (5 bases each). The length of the CDR3 is 13 residues. Trimming pared 6 bases from V and 4 bases from J, leaving 13 bases between. CDR3 protein: CASSFGTGYEQYV. CDR3 DNA: TGTGCCAGCAGCTTCGGGACGGGATACGAGCAGTACGTC.

The CDR3 spells CASSPRTSDTQYF. The CDR3 nucleotides are TGTGCCAGCAGCCCCCGGACTAGTGATACGCAGTATTTT. V and J are TRBV7-9 and TRBJ2-3; 7 positions agree with TRBD2. The CDR3 covers 13 residues. V trimming: 5 bases; J trimming: 6 bases; junction bases outside the gene matches: 5. CDR1 is SEHNR and CDR2 is FQNEAQ in the germline V gene (reference sequence).

This clonotype was recorded a few times. V gene TRBV6-2 or TRBV6-3 combines with J gene TRBJ1-5; D call uncertain. CDR3 length: 14 amino acids. Germline CDR1 is MNHEY and CDR2 is SVGEGT. V was pared by 2 bases and J by 0 bases, with 5 bases between. CDR3 sequence (DNA): TGTGCCAGCAGTTACACCCGTAGCAATCAGCCCCAGCATTTT. Its translation: CASSYTRSNQPQHF.

The J gene is TRBJ2-2, the V gene TRBV5-5; the D is unclear. The CDR3 length is 15 residues. The germline CDR1 and CDR2 sequences are SGHKS and YYEKEE (reference sequence). V gave up 0 bases and J gave up 3 bases, with 9 bases separating them. CDR3 residues: CASSLVGTDTGELFF. The CDR3 coding sequence is TGTGCCAGCAGCTTGGTAGGAACGGACACCGGGGAGCTGTTTTTT.